Only one count was recorded for the clone carrying this T cell receptor beta chain. The target antigen is unknown. Germline lookup yields CDR1 SEHNR and CDR2 FQNEAQ (reference sequence). The trim removed 6 bases at V and 5 bases at J, leaving 2 bases unmatched. CDR3 length: 14 residues. This entry comes from a study of immune evolution from preneoplasia to lung adenocarcinoma. On the study more broadly: HLA loss of heterozygosity: roughly 7.5% AIS, around 16% MIA, over 30% ADC, none AAH. General study results and limits: Later-stage lesions seemingly showed higher T cell density and diversity than normal lung. Normal lung had the highest top T cell clone frequencies.

Resections took place in Japan or China from 2014 to 2017. The method was immunoSEQ multiplex PCR; TCRdb's version includes in-frame clones alone and lacks a portion of them. The table records over 1,100 clones, 65% to 80% of them present only once. This TCR was sampled from a person aged 70 to 79 with lung adenocarcinoma. The sequenced material came from FFPE atypical adenomatous hyperplasia tissue from the lung. Subset meaning: atypical adenomatous hyperplasia (AAH), lung preneoplasia. V and J are TRBV7-9 and TRBJ1-6; TRBD1 matches at 9 bases. DNA for the CDR3: TGTGCCAGCAGGTGGACAGGGGATAATTCACCCCTCCACTTT. As protein: CASRWTGDNSPLHF.